One sample yielded the 3 T cell receptor beta chains listed below, sequenced in a study of CD8 T cells in cerebrospinal fluid in Alzheimer's disease. TCRdb re-called the 10x single-cell sequencing reads, yielding one record per CDR3 amino acid sequence without DNA. Here the sample table reports 500 or so distinct CDR3 sequences. Sequenced sample: cerebrospinal fluid. The receptors derive from a human donor with Parkinson's disease.

This clonotype is medium-sized by frequency. The rearrangement joins TRBV6-1 to TRBJ2-3; absent DNA, TCRdb's TRBD2 call cannot be checked. From germline, CDR1 is MNHNS and CDR2 SASEGT. The length of the CDR3 is 13 residues. The CDR3 spells CATRSGDTDTQYF.

V and J are TRBV5-6 and TRBJ2-3; TCRdb's assignment of TRBD2 cannot be checked, as there is no DNA. Germline V gene sequence: CDR1 SGHDT, CDR2 YYEEEE. CDR3 size: 18 residues. CDR3 residues: CASSFSSGGSTSTDTQYF. Filled out from reference TRBV5-6 and TRBJ2-3, the complete variable domain reads DAGVTQSPTHLIKTRGQQVTLRCSPKSGHDTVSWYQQALGQGPQFIFQYYEEEERQRGNFPDRFSGHQFPNYSSELNVNALLLGDSALYLCASSFSSGGSTSTDTQYFGPGTRLTVL.

Measured by frequency, this clonotype is large. The CDR3 protein is CASRFWRGLPYEQYF. The chain recombines TRBV12-2 with TRBJ2-7; TCRdb's assignment of TRBD2 cannot be checked, as there is no DNA. TRBV12-2 is a pseudogene segment. The CDR3 sequence is 15 residues long.